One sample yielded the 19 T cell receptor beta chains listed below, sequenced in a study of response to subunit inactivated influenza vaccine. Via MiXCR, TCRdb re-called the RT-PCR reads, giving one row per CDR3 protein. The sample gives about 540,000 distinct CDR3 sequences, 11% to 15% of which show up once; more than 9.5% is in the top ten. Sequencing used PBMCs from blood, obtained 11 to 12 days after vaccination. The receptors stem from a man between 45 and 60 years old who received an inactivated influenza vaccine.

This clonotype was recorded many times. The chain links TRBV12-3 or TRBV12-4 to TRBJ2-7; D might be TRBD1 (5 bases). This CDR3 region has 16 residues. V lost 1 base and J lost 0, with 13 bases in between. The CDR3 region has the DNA TGTGCCAGCAGTTTAGGGCAGGGATTGATCTCCTACGAGCAGTACTTC. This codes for CASSLGQGLISYEQYF.

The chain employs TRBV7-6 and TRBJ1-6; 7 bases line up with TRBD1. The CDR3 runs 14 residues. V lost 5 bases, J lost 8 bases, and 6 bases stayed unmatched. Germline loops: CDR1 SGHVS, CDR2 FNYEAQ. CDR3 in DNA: TGTGCCAGCAGCCAGGGGGGATTCTATTCACCCCTCCACTTT. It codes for CASSQGGFYSPLHF.

The CDR3 DNA reads as TGCAGTGCTAGAGATGGGGTTTCGGGCACCGGGGAGCTGTTTTTT. Its protein is CSARDGVSGTGELFF. The chain carries TRBV20-1 and TRBJ2-2; D ambiguous. In germline, CDR1 is DFQATT, CDR2 SNEGSKA (reference sequence). There are 15 residues in the CDR3. V gave up 0 bases and J gave up 4 bases, with 12 bases separating them.

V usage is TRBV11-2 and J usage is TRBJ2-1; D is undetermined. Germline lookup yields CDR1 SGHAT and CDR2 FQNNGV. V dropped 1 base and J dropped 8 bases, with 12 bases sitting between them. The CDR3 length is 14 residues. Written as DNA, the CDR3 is TGTGCCAGCAGCTTAGTCCATTCCAATGATGAGCAGTTCTTC. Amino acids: CASSLVHSNDEQFF.

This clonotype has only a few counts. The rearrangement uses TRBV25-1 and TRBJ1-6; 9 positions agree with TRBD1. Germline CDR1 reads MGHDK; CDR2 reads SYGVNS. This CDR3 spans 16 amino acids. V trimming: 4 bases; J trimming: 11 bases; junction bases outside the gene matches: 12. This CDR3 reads CASSAPPGQGRAPLHF. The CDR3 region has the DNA TGTGCCAGCAGTGCGCCACCGGGACAGGGTCGCGCACCCCTCCACTTT.

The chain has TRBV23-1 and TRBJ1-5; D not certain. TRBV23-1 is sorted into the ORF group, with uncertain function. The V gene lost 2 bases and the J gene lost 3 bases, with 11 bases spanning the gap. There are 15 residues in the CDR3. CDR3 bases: TGCGCCAGCAGTCAACTGGACTACACCAATCAGCCCCAGCATTTT. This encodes CASSQLDYTNQPQHF.

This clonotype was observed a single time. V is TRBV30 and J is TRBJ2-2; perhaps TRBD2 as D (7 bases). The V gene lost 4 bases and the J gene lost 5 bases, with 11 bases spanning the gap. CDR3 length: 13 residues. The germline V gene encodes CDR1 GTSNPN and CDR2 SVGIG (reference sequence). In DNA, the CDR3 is TGTGCCTGGAAACAGGGAGGGACCGGGGAGCTGTTTTTT. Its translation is CAWKQGGTGELFF. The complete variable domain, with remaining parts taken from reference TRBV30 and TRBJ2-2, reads SQTIHQWPATLVQPVGSPLSLECTVEGTSNPNLYWYRQAAGRGLQLLFYSVGIGQISSEVPQNLSASRPQDRQFILSSKKLLLSDSGFYLCAWKQGGTGELFFGEGSRLTVL.

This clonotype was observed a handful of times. CDR3 nucleotides: TGTGCCAGCAGCTTAGAGCCTGCGGGCTCCTACAATGAGCAGTTCTTC. It encodes CASSLEPAGSYNEQFF. The chain has TRBV7-9 and TRBJ2-1; weak D call: TRBD2 (5 bases). The germline V gene has CDR1 SEHNR and CDR2 FQNEAQ (reference sequence). This CDR3 is built from 16 residues. V shed 1 base and J shed 0 bases, with 10 bases lying between them.

The CDR3 loop reads CATVGQSAEAFF. CDR3 DNA: TGTGCCACCGTTGGACAGTCGGCTGAAGCTTTCTTT. The gene calls are TRBV10-3 and TRBJ1-1; D perhaps matches TRBD1 (6 bases). Germline loops: CDR1 ENHRY, CDR2 SYGVKD. V shed 10 bases and J shed 6 bases, with 15 bases lying between them. The CDR3 contains 12 residues.

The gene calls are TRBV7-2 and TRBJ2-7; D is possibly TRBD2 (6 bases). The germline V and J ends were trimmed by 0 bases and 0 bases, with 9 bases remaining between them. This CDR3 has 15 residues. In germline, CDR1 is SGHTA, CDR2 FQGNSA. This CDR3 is CASSLAYGSSYEQYF. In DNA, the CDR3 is TGTGCCAGCAGCTTAGCGTACGGGAGCTCCTACGAGCAGTACTTC.

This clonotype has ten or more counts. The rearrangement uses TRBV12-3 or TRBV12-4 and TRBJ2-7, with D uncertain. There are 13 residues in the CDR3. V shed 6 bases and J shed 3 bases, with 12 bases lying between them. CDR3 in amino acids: CASSYGLLYEQYF. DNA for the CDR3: TGTGCCAGCAGCTACGGGCTACTCTACGAGCAGTACTTC.

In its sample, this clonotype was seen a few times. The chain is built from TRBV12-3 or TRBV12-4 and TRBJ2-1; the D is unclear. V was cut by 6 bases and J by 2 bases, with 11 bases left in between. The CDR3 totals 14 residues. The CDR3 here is CASSPHRAYNEQFF. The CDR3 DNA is TGTGCCAGCAGCCCCCATCGGGCCTACAATGAGCAGTTCTTC.

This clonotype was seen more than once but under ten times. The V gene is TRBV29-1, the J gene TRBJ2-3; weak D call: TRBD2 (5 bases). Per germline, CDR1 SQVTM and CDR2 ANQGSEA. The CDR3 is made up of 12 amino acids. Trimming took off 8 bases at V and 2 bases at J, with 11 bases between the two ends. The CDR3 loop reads CSIRLNTDTQYF. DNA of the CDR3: TGCAGCATAAGACTAAACACAGATACGCAGTATTTT.

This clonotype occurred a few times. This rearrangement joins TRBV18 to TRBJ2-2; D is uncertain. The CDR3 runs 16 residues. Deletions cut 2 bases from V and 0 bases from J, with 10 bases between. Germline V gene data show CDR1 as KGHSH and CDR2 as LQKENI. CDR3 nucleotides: TGTGCCAGCTCACCATGGGTCCCTGCGAACACCGGGGAGCTGTTTTTT. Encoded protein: CASSPWVPANTGELFF.

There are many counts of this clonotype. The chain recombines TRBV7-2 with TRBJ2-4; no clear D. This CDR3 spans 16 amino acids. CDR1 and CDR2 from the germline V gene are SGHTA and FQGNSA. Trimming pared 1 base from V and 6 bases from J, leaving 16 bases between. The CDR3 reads CASSLGPDPLRNIQYF. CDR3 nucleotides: TGTGCCAGCAGCTTAGGACCGGACCCTCTGAGAAACATTCAGTACTTC. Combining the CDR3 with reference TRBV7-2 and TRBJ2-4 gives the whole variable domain GAGVSQSPSNKVTEKGKDVELRCDPISGHTALYWYRQSLGQGLEFLIYFQGNSAPDKSGLPSDRFSAERTGGSVSTLTIQRTQQEDSAVYLCASSLGPDPLRNIQYFGAGTRLSVL.

Here the CDR3 reads CASSQARGSAPLHF. As DNA, the CDR3 is TGCGCCAGCAGCCAAGCCAGGGGCAGTGCACCCCTCCACTTT. This chain joins TRBV4-3 and TRBJ1-6; TRBD1 might be the D (6 bases). Per the germline V gene, CDR1 is LGHNA and CDR2 is YSLEER. This CDR3 comprises 14 residues. V dropped 1 base and J dropped 11 bases, with 12 bases sitting between them.

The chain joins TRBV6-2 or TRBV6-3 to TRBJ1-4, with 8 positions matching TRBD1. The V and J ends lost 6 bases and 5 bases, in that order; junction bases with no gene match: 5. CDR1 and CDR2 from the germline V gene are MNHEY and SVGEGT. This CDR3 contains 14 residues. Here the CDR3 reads CASSFRDRNEKLFF. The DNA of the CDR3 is TGTGCCAGCAGCTTCCGGGACAGGAATGAAAAACTGTTTTTT.

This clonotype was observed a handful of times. DNA for the CDR3: TGTGCCAGCAGTTACTCGCACGGACAGGTCTTGAATCGGCAGTACTTC. Translated: CASSYSHGQVLNRQYF. The chain has TRBV6-2 or TRBV6-3 and TRBJ2-7, with 7 bases matching TRBD1. The CDR3 runs to 16 residues. The V and J ends lost 0 bases and 9 bases, in that order; junction bases with no gene match: 14. Germline CDR1 reads MNHEY; CDR2 reads SVGEGT.

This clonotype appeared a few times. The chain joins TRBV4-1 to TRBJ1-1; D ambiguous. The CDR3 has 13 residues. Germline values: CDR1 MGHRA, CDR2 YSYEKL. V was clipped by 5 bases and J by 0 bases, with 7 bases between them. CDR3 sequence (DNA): TGCGCCAGCAGCAGCCCTTTGAACACTGAAGCTTTCTTT. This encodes CASSSPLNTEAFF.